The 20 T cell receptor beta chains below all came from one sample that was sequenced in a study of blood T cell repertoires in COVID-19. Clones were sequenced by immunoSEQ multiplex PCR, and TCRdb holds only the in-frame ones, with some missing. This table holds 150,000 to 200,000 clones, roughly nine tenths found once. Sequences were obtained from peripheral blood. These receptors were taken from a man aged 35-49 years with acute or convalescent COVID-19.

V usage is TRBV28 and J usage is TRBJ1-6, with 8 bases that match TRBD1. The V gene end was trimmed by 4 bases and the J gene end by 13 bases; junction bases not matched to a gene: 12. The CDR3 contains 15 residues. Per germline, CDR1 MDHEN and CDR2 SYDVKM. CDR3 sequence reads: CASSSPTGAARPLHF. Written as DNA, the CDR3 is TGTGCCAGCAGTTCCCCGACAGGGGCGGCTCGGCCCCTCCACTTT.

The chain combines TRBV18 with TRBJ1-1; D might be TRBD1 (5 bases). Trimming took 3 bases from V and 1 from J, leaving 9 bases between them. CDR1 and CDR2 (germline): KGHSH, LQKENI. This CDR3 has 14 residues. CDR3 region: CASSPLGQNTEAFF. In DNA form, the CDR3 reads TGTGCCAGCTCACCTCTGGGGCAGAACACTGAAGCTTTCTTT.

The chain recombines TRBV5-6 with TRBJ1-1; 9 bases agree with TRBD1. CDR1 SGHDT and CDR2 YYEEEE come from the germline V gene. This CDR3 is built from 15 residues. V shed 2 bases, J shed 5 bases, and the junction held 7 bases outside the gene matches. The CDR3 DNA follows: TGTGCCAGCAGCTTACCGGGACAGGGAGAAACTGAAGCTTTCTTT. This encodes CASSLPGQGETEAFF.

The chain combines TRBV19 with TRBJ1-5, with D possibly matching TRBD1 (5 bases). From germline, CDR1 is LNHDA and CDR2 SQIVND (reference sequence). The CDR3 has 14 residues. V was trimmed by 3 bases and J by 4 bases, leaving 10 bases between them. Here the CDR3 reads CASSMGQGNQPQHF. The CDR3 nucleotides are TGTGCCAGTAGTATGGGGCAGGGTAATCAGCCCCAGCATTTT.

CDR3 in amino acids: CASSLSLAGGLETQYF. The CDR3, as DNA: TGTGCCAGCAGCTTAAGCCTGGCGGGGGGGCTAGAGACCCAGTACTTC. V and J are TRBV7-2 and TRBJ2-5; TRBD2 matches 9 bases. With 2 bases clipped from V and 4 bases from J, the junction kept 8 bases outside the gene matches. From germline, CDR1 is SGHTA and CDR2 FQGNSA. The CDR3 contains 16 residues.

The chain is built from TRBV12-3 or TRBV12-4 and TRBJ2-7, with 9 nucleotides matching TRBD2. Trimming cost V 2 bases and J 11 bases; bases outside gene matches: 4. The CDR3 contains 12 residues. This CDR3 is CASSLTGLAKYF. CDR3 sequence (DNA): TGTGCCAGCAGTTTAACGGGACTAGCAAAGTACTTC.

This clone was observed a few times. The chain joins TRBV5-1 to TRBJ1-6; maybe TRBD1 (6 bases). Trimming shortened V by 0 bases and J by 13 bases, and 17 bases separated the two germline ends. Germline lookup yields CDR1 SGHRS and CDR2 YFSETQ. The CDR3 covers 15 residues. The CDR3 DNA reads TGCGCCAGCAGCTTGGACCCTTTGGGAACAGGGCCCCTCCACTTT. Residues: CASSLDPLGTGPLHF.

The chain carries TRBV7-2 and TRBJ1-2, with D perhaps matching TRBD1 (5 bases). V was clipped by 3 bases and J by 2 bases, with 16 bases between them. The CDR3 is 16 residues long. CDR1 is SGHTA, CDR2 FQGNSA, per germline. This chain's CDR3 is CASSFQRTSSNYGYTF. CDR3 nucleotides: TGTGCCAGCAGCTTCCAGAGGACATCATCGAACTATGGCTACACCTTC.

The chain employs TRBV18 and TRBJ2-5, with 7 bases fitting TRBD2. Germline V gene lookup returns CDR1 KGHSH and CDR2 LQKENI. Trimming removed 3 bases from V and 6 bases from J; junction bases left unmatched: 4. This CDR3 comprises 13 residues. Here the CDR3 DNA reads TGTGCCAGCTCACCTTCGGGGGGAAAGACCCAGTACTTC. Translating it yields CASSPSGGKTQYF.

This clone was seen a handful of times. The V gene is TRBV5-1, the J gene TRBJ1-6, with a weak D call TRBD1 (5 bases). Deletions cut 0 bases from V and 10 bases from J, with 11 bases between. Germline V CDR1 and CDR2: SGHRS, YFSETQ. The length of the CDR3 is 14 residues. As DNA, the CDR3 is TGCGCCAGCAGCTTGGCCAGGGAAGGCTCACCCCTCCACTTT. It translates to CASSLAREGSPLHF.

V is TRBV7-2 and J is TRBJ1-2; D gene uncertain. Germline CDR1 is SGHTA and CDR2 is FQGNSA. V gave up 5 bases and J gave up 8 bases, with 15 bases separating them. The CDR3 loop spans 13 amino acids. The CDR3: CASSPLSSRGYTF. In DNA, the CDR3 is TGTGCCAGCAGCCCACTCAGTTCGAGGGGCTACACCTTC. The full variable domain, its missing parts supplied by reference TRBV7-2 and TRBJ1-2, is GAGVSQSPSNKVTEKGKDVELRCDPISGHTALYWYRQSLGQGLEFLIYFQGNSAPDKSGLPSDRFSAERTGGSVSTLTIQRTQQEDSAVYLCASSPLSSRGYTFGSGTRLTVV.

The gene calls are TRBV4-3 and TRBJ1-2; no clear D gene. This CDR3 region has 14 residues. V was shortened by 1 base and J by 2 bases, with 8 bases between the two germline ends. The germline CDR1 and CDR2 sequences are LGHNA and YSLEER. DNA for the CDR3: TGCGCCAGCAGCCAAGGTGCGGAGAACTATGGCTACACCTTC. It is translated as CASSQGAENYGYTF.

The V call is TRBV5-4, the J call TRBJ1-2; possible D gene TRBD1, 5 bases. The ends were cut back, 1 base at V and 3 bases at J, with 10 bases in the middle. The CDR3 runs 14 residues. Germline loops: CDR1 SGHNT, CDR2 YYREEE (reference sequence). This chain's CDR3 is CASSLRGVDYGYTF. The CDR3 DNA reads as TGTGCCAGCAGCTTGCGGGGGGTGGACTATGGCTACACCTTC.

The CDR3 DNA reads as TGTGCCAGCAGCTTAGGGTCCCCGGGATACGAGCAGTACTTC. This sequence encodes CASSLGSPGYEQYF. The chain combines TRBV7-9 with TRBJ2-7; weak D call: TRBD2 (5 bases). This CDR3 contains 14 residues. The germline gives CDR1 SEHNR, CDR2 FQNEAQ (reference sequence). V was trimmed by 1 base and J by 4 bases, leaving 11 bases between them.

This chain uses TRBV14 with TRBJ2-7, with TRBD1 matching over 9 bases. Unmatched junction bases numbered 12, after V lost 2 bases and J lost 4 bases. Looked up from germline, CDR1 is SGHDN and CDR2 is FVKESK. This CDR3 comprises 17 residues. The CDR3 region is CASSQLTTGTGLYEQYF. The CDR3 nucleotides are TGTGCCAGCAGCCAACTGACCACCGGGACAGGGCTATACGAGCAGTACTTC. Based on the CDR3 plus reference TRBV14 and TRBJ2-7, the full variable domain is EAGVTQFPSHSVIEKGQTVTLRCDPISGHDNLYWYRRVMGKEIKFLLHFVKESKQDESGMPNNRFLAERTGGTYSTLKVQPAELEDSGVYFCASSQLTTGTGLYEQYFGPGTRLTVT.

The gene calls are TRBV10-1 and TRBJ1-5, with 7 bases identical to TRBD1. Trimming cost V 3 bases and J 4 bases; bases outside gene matches: 0. The CDR3 has 13 residues. Germline assignment: CDR1 WNHNN and CDR2 SYGVQD (reference sequence). CDR3 in amino acids: CASSEQGNQPQHF. DNA of the CDR3: TGCGCCAGCAGTGAACAGGGGAATCAGCCCCAGCATTTT.

The chain has TRBV3-1 (or the pseudogene TRBV3-2) and TRBJ1-4; 11 positions match TRBD1. J lost 2 bases, V lost 4 bases, and 6 bases had no gene match. Germline CDR1 and CDR2: LGHDT and YNNKEL (reference sequence). The length of the CDR3 is 17 residues. CDR3 in amino acids: CASSRSGQGATNEKLFF. CDR3 DNA sequence: TGTGCCAGCAGCCGAAGCGGACAGGGGGCCACTAATGAAAAACTGTTTTTT.

V is TRBV29-1 and J is TRBJ2-3; 8 nucleotides align to TRBD1. CDR1 is SQVTM, CDR2 ANQGSEA, per germline. The CDR3 has 12 residues. After removal of 6 bases from V and 4 bases from J, the junction contained 3 bases not matched to a gene. The CDR3 here is CSVNRGSDTQYF. The CDR3 nucleotides are TGCAGCGTAAACAGGGGGTCAGATACGCAGTATTTT.

The chain employs TRBV7-8 and TRBJ1-2; no clear D. This CDR3 comprises 12 residues. V lost 1 base to trimming and J lost 8 bases, with 8 bases between them. Germline CDR1 is SGHVS and CDR2 is FQNEAQ. The CDR3 nucleotides read TGTGCCAGCAGCTTAGGAGGAGAAGGCTACACCTTC. Encoded protein: CASSLGGEGYTF.

Only one count was recorded for this clone. The chain joins TRBV4-1 to TRBJ2-3, with 15 positions matching TRBD2. V gave up 4 bases and J gave up 4 bases; unmatched junction bases: 9. CDR1 MGHRA and CDR2 YSYEKL come from the germline V gene. CDR3 size: 18 residues. CDR3 bases: TGCGCCAGCAGCCTCCGGACTAGCGGGGGGGTTGGTTCAGATACGCAGTATTTT. This gives the protein CASSLRTSGGVGSDTQYF.